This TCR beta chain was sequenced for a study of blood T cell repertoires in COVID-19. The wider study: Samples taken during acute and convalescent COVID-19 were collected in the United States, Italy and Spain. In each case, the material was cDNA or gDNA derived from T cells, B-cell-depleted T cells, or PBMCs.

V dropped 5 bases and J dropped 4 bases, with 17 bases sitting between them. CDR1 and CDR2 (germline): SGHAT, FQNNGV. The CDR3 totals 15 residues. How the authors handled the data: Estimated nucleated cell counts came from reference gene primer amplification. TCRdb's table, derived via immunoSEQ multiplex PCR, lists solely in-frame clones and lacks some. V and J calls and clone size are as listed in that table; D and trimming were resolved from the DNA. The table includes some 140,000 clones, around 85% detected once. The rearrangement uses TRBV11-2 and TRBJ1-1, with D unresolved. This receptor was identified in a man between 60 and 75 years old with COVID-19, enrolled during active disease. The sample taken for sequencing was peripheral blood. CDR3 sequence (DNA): TGTGCCAGCAGCCAAATTGCTGGGGAGGGCACTGAAGCTTTCTTT. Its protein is CASSQIAGEGTEAFF.